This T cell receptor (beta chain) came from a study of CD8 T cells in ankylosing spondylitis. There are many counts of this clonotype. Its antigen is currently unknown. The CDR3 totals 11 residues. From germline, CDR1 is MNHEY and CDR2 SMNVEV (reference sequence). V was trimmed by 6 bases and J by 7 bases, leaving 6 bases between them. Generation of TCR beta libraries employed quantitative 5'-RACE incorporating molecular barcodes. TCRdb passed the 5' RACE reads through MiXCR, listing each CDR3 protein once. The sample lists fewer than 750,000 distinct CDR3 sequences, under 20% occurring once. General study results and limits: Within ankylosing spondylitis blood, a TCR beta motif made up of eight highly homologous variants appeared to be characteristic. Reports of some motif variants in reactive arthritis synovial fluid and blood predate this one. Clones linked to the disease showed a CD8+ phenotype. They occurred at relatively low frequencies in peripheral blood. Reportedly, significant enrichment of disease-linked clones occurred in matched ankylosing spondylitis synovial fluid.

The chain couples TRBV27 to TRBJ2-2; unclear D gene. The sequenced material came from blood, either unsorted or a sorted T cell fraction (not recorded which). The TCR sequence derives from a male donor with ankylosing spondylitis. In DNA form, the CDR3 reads TGTGCCAGCAGCCCCGGCGGGGAGCTGTTTTTT. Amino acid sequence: CASSPGGELFF.